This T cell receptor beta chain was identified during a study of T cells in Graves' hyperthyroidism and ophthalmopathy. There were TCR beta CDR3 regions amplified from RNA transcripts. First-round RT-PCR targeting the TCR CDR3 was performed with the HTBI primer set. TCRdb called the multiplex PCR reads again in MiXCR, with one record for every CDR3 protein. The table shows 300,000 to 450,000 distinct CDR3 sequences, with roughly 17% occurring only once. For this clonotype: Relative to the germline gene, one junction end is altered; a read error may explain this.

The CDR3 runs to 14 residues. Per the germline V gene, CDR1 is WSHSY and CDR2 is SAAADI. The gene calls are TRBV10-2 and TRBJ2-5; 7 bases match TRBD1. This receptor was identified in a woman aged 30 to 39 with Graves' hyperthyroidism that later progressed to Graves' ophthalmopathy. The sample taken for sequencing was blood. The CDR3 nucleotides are TGCGCCAGCGGTGAGGGGGCCTATCGAGAGACCCAGTACTTC. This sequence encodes CASGEGAYRETQYF.